The 27 T cell receptor beta chains below come from one sample, sequenced in a study of early T cells in non-severe SARS-CoV-2 infection. TCRdb processed the 5' RACE reads anew with MiXCR; each CDR3 protein has one entry. The table lists just under 65,000 distinct CDR3 sequences, around 12% of them singletons. Source material: whole blood. These receptors were obtained from an adult who was a healthcare worker with PCR-confirmed SARS-CoV-2 infection or an uninfected control (not recorded which).

There are a few counts of this clonotype. The J gene is TRBJ2-5, the V gene TRBV20-1; 12 nucleotides agree with TRBD1. This CDR3 has 14 residues. Germline V lookup: CDR1 DFQATT, CDR2 SNEGSKA (reference sequence). J lost 7 bases, V lost 3 bases, and 6 bases had no gene match. For the CDR3, the DNA is TGCAGTGCTAGCGGGACAGGGGGCCGGGGGACCCAGTACTTC. Encoded protein: CSASGTGGRGTQYF.

This clonotype appeared a few times. The J gene is TRBJ1-1, the V gene TRBV27; D not certain. The CDR3 totals 13 residues. Trimming took off 2 bases at V and 0 bases at J, with 4 bases between the two ends. Germline CDR1 MNHEY, CDR2 SMNVEV (reference sequence). The CDR3 DNA is TGTGCCAGCAGTTTAATACTGAACACTGAAGCTTTCTTT. Its protein is CASSLILNTEAFF.

The chain couples TRBV18 to TRBJ1-2; 9 bases line up with TRBD1. Germline V lookup: CDR1 KGHSH, CDR2 LQKENI. V lost 2 bases and J lost 2; bases outside the gene matches: 0. The CDR3 has 14 residues. The DNA for the CDR3 is TGTGCCAGCTCACCAGGACAGGGGAACTATGGCTACACCTTC. As protein: CASSPGQGNYGYTF.

This clonotype has only a few counts. The chain uses TRBV18 and TRBJ2-7; TRBD1 matches 9 bases. The CDR3 consists of 14 residues. The germline CDR1 and CDR2 sequences are KGHSH and LQKENI. V trimming: 5 bases; J trimming: 4 bases; junction bases outside the gene matches: 6. The CDR3 DNA sequence: TGTGCCAGCTCAAGGGGGACAGGGACGTACGAGCAGTACTTC. Encoded protein: CASSRGTGTYEQYF. Variable domain in full (rest from reference TRBV18 and TRBJ2-7): NAGVMQNPRHLVRRRGQEARLRCSPMKGHSHVYWYRQLPEEGLKFMVYLQKENIIDESGMPKERFSAEFPKEGPSILRIQQVVRGDSAAYFCASSRGTGTYEQYFGPGTRLTVT.

CDR3 nucleotides: TGTGCCAGCAGCTTAGCCAGGGGAAGTCAAACTAATGAAAAACTGTTTTTT. It translates to CASSLARGSQTNEKLFF. This chain links TRBV7-9 with TRBJ1-4; tentatively, D is TRBD1 (6 bases). Germline CDR1 reads SEHNR; CDR2 reads FQNEAQ (reference sequence). The CDR3 is 17 amino acids. The ends were cut back, 0 bases at V and 1 base at J, with 12 bases in the middle.

This clonotype was picked up many times. The V and J genes are TRBV19 and TRBJ1-2, with a weak D call TRBD1 (6 bases). The germline V and J ends were trimmed by 1 base and 7 bases, with 22 bases remaining between them. Germline CDR1 and CDR2: LNHDA and SQIVND (reference sequence). This CDR3 region has 17 residues. The CDR3 nucleotides read TGTGCCAGTAGTATAGGACAGGAGACCCTCCCTACTCTTGGCTACACCTTC. Encoded protein: CASSIGQETLPTLGYTF.

The chain links TRBV6-1 to TRBJ2-2, with D maybe TRBD2 (6 bases). CDR1 is MNHNS and CDR2 is SASEGT in the germline V gene. The CDR3 is 14 residues long. Trimming pared 10 bases from V and 10 bases from J, leaving 22 bases between. In nucleotides, the CDR3 is TGTGCCACCCCCCAATCCGCGGGGCAGGAGGAGCTGTTTTTT. This sequence encodes CATPQSAGQEELFF.

The sample holds a few counts of this clonotype. The CDR3 protein is CAIRPSGNQETQYF. In DNA form, the CDR3 reads TGTGCCATCAGGCCTAGCGGGAACCAAGAGACCCAGTACTTC. The V and J genes are TRBV10-3 and TRBJ2-5; 9 bases agree with TRBD2. CDR1 and CDR2 from the germline V gene are ENHRY and SYGVKD. The CDR3 runs to 14 residues. Trimming at V came to 6 bases and at J to 0 bases, leaving 2 bases not matched to a gene.

The rearrangement joins TRBV29-1 to TRBJ1-1; maybe TRBD1 (5 bases). The length of the CDR3 is 13 residues. Germline CDR1 is SQVTM and CDR2 is ANQGSEA. V shed 3 bases and J shed 1 base, with 9 bases lying between them. The CDR3 protein is CSVEGGWNTEAFF. As DNA, the CDR3 is TGCAGCGTTGAGGGGGGTTGGAACACTGAAGCTTTCTTT.

The CDR3 sequence is CASGTSGGYEQYF. The CDR3 DNA follows: TGTGCCAGTGGGACTAGCGGGGGCTACGAGCAGTACTTC. The chain has TRBV19 and TRBJ2-7, with TRBD2 matching 14 bases. The germline gives CDR1 LNHDA, CDR2 SQIVND (reference sequence). Trimming took 8 bases from V and 3 from J; bases not matched to a gene: 0. The CDR3 is 13 residues long.

The gene calls are TRBV30 and TRBJ2-1; 8 bases are a match to TRBD2. The V gene end was trimmed by 4 bases and the J gene end by 3 bases; junction bases not matched to a gene: 2. The CDR3 is 13 amino acids. Germline V CDR1 and CDR2: GTSNPN, SVGIG (reference sequence). This CDR3 is CAWTSGFYNEQFF. DNA for the CDR3: TGTGCCTGGACTAGCGGGTTCTACAATGAGCAGTTCTTC.

This clonotype has a handful of counts. V and J are TRBV7-6 and TRBJ1-1; D not certain. CDR1 and CDR2 (germline): SGHVS, FNYEAQ. V lost 1 base, J lost 2 bases, and 11 bases lay in between. This CDR3 spans 15 amino acids. CDR3 sequence: CASSLDEGLNTEAFF. The CDR3 DNA sequence: TGTGCCAGCAGCTTAGACGAGGGTCTCAACACTGAAGCTTTCTTT.

This clonotype was seen a handful of times. This chain joins TRBV6-6 and TRBJ1-3; D is unresolved. CDR1 and CDR2 from the germline V gene are MNHNY and SVGAGI (reference sequence). CDR3 length: 14 residues. V dropped 7 bases and J dropped 0 bases, with 10 bases sitting between them. CDR3: CASNADRSGNTIYF. The CDR3 DNA is TGTGCCAGCAATGCGGACCGCTCTGGAAACACCATATATTTT.

This clonotype was picked up many times. The genes are TRBV7-6 and TRBJ1-2; TRBD1 matches 8 bases. The CDR3 runs 15 residues. Looked up from germline, CDR1 is SGHVS and CDR2 is FNYEAQ. V lost 5 bases, J lost 4 bases, and 9 bases stayed unmatched. In nucleotides, the CDR3 is TGTGCCAGCAGCCCGGGGACAGGAGTCGGCTATGGCTACACCTTC. Translation: CASSPGTGVGYGYTF.

The rearrangement links TRBV11-1 to TRBJ2-5, with D unresolved. V dropped 0 bases and J dropped 3 bases, with 11 bases sitting between them. Germline assignment: CDR1 SGHAT and CDR2 FQDESV (reference sequence). This CDR3 contains 15 residues. The CDR3 DNA is TGTGCCAGCAGCTTAGCGGGAAGGTTTGAAGAGACCCAGTACTTC. Encoded protein: CASSLAGRFEETQYF.

The J gene is TRBJ2-2, the V gene TRBV6-5; perhaps TRBD2 as D (5 bases). CDR3 size: 17 residues. V was pared by 7 bases and J by 1 base, with 19 bases between. Germline V gene data show CDR1 as MNHEY and CDR2 as SVGAGI. This CDR3 is CASNYRYGGRNTGELFF. The CDR3 DNA follows: TGTGCCAGCAACTACCGCTATGGCGGGCGGAACACCGGGGAGCTGTTTTTT.

This clonotype was seen a handful of times. V usage is TRBV6-1 and J usage is TRBJ2-3; no reliable D call. Trimming took off 1 base at V and 3 bases at J, with 11 bases between the two ends. CDR3 length: 15 amino acids. CDR1 is MNHNS and CDR2 is SASEGT in the germline V gene. The CDR3 loop is CASSEVRLGTDTQYF. In nucleotides, the CDR3 is TGTGCCAGCAGTGAAGTCCGACTCGGGACAGATACGCAGTATTTT.

V gene TRBV7-9 combines with J gene TRBJ2-3; D might be TRBD2 (5 bases). The CDR3 runs 14 residues. From germline, CDR1 is SEHNR and CDR2 FQNEAQ (reference sequence). Trimming took 1 base from V and 2 from J, leaving 7 bases between them. The CDR3 bases are TGTGCCAGCAGCTTAGGGCGGGCCACAGATACGCAGTATTTT. Encoded protein: CASSLGRATDTQYF.

The rearrangement uses TRBV5-6 and TRBJ1-1; D perhaps matches TRBD1 (5 bases). CDR3 length: 13 residues. Trimming removed 1 base at V and 3 bases at J, with 7 bases between. The V gene's germline CDR1 is SGHDT and CDR2 YYEEEE. CDR3 loop: CASSLWGYTEAFF. In nucleotides, the CDR3 is TGTGCCAGCAGCTTGTGGGGGTACACTGAAGCTTTCTTT.

DNA for the CDR3: TGCAGCGTCCGACAGGGAACCTACGAGCAGTACTTC. It is translated as CSVRQGTYEQYF. The chain employs TRBV29-1 and TRBJ2-7; 7 bases agree with TRBD1. This CDR3 comprises 12 residues. V gave up 6 bases and J gave up 2 bases; unmatched junction bases: 4. Germline assignment: CDR1 SQVTM and CDR2 ANQGSEA.

This clonotype was observed at least ten times. J is TRBJ2-1 and V is TRBV18, with 9 bases fitting TRBD1. Per germline, CDR1 KGHSH and CDR2 LQKENI. The CDR3 contains 14 residues. The V gene end was trimmed by 5 bases and the J gene end by 8 bases; junction bases not matched to a gene: 7. The CDR3: CASSSRDRVDEQFF. The CDR3 DNA reads as TGTGCCAGCTCATCCCGGGACAGGGTTGATGAGCAGTTCTTC.

This clonotype showed up many times. The gene calls are TRBV6-2 or TRBV6-3 and TRBJ2-1; 10 bases agree with TRBD2. CDR1 and CDR2 from the germline V gene are MNHEY and SVGEGT. The CDR3 is 20 amino acids. V was clipped by 6 bases and J by 1 base; unmatched bases: 18. The CDR3 loop is CASRRSLERGGHTSYNEQFF. DNA for the CDR3: TGTGCCAGCAGACGCTCCCTTGAGCGGGGGGGACATACTTCCTACAATGAGCAGTTCTTC.

This clonotype has a handful of counts. A much more abundant neighbour one base away suggests this may be a read error. V is TRBV5-6 and J is TRBJ2-7, with no clear D. V was pared by 4 bases and J by 3 bases, with 5 bases between. The length of the CDR3 is 11 residues. Germline V lookup: CDR1 SGHDT, CDR2 YYEEEE. In DNA form, the CDR3 reads TGTGCCAGCAGCCAGAACTACGAGCAGTACTTC. It yields the protein CASSQNYEQYF.

To note about this clonotype: One base away lies a much larger clone, so this may be a sequencing read error. This rearrangement joins TRBV7-8 to TRBJ1-1; D is perhaps TRBD1 (6 bases). The CDR3 extends over 15 amino acids. CDR1 SGHVS and CDR2 FQNEAQ come from the germline V gene. Trimming pared 5 bases from V and 0 bases from J, leaving 13 bases between. The CDR3 nucleotides read TGTGCCAGCAGCCCGCGAGGGGGGGTGAACACTGAAGCTTTCTTT. Translation: CASSPRGGVNTEAFF.

This clonotype was counted a few times. The rearrangement links TRBV19 to TRBJ2-4; D is perhaps TRBD1 or TRBD2 (5 bases each). In germline, CDR1 is LNHDA, CDR2 SQIVND (reference sequence). The CDR3 loop spans 15 amino acids. Trimming pared 4 bases from V and 1 base from J, leaving 11 bases between. The CDR3, as DNA: TGTGCCAGTAGTAGTGGGGGTTCCGCCAAAAACATTCAGTACTTC. This codes for CASSSGGSAKNIQYF.

This CDR3 is CASSPRETGVNQPQHF. The DNA for the CDR3 is TGTGCCAGCTCACCAAGAGAAACAGGGGTCAATCAGCCCCAGCATTTT. The chain recombines TRBV18 with TRBJ1-5, with 7 bases that match TRBD1. The germline gives CDR1 KGHSH, CDR2 LQKENI. Trimming cost V 2 bases and J 3 bases; bases outside gene matches: 7. The CDR3 consists of 16 residues.

Many counts were recorded for this clonotype. The V and J genes are TRBV7-8 and TRBJ1-3, with D possibly being TRBD1 (5 bases). The V gene's germline CDR1 is SGHVS and CDR2 FQNEAQ. This CDR3 comprises 13 residues. V was trimmed by 4 bases and J by 4 bases, leaving 8 bases between them. CDR3: CASSSRQGNTIYF. For the CDR3, the DNA is TGTGCCAGCAGCTCCAGACAGGGAAACACCATATATTTT.